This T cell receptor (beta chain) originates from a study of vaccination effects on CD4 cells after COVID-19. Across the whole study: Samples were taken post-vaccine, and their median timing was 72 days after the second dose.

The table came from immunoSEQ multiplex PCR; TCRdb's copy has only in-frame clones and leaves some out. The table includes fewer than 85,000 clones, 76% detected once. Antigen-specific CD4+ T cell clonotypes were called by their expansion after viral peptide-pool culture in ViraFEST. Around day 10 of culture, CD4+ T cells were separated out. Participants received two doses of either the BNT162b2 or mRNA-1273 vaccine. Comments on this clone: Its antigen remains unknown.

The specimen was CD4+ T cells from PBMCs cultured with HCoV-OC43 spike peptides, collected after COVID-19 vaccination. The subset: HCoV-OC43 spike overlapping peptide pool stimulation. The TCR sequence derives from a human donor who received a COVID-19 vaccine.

The DNA for the CDR3 is TGTGCCAGCTCATGGAAAGACAGCTACGAGCAGTACGTC. Translating gives CASSWKDSYEQYV. The chain links TRBV18 to TRBJ2-7; a possible D gene is TRBD1 (5 bases). Germline values: CDR1 KGHSH, CDR2 LQKENI. Trimming stripped 5 bases from V and 3 bases from J, with 11 bases between. This CDR3 has 13 residues.